This TCR beta chain was sequenced in a study of T cells in Graves' hyperthyroidism and ophthalmopathy. Diagnoses were established using clinical symptoms, serum thyroxine and TRAb, thyroid ultrasound and orbital computed tomography. Amplified TCR beta CDR3 regions derived from RNA transcripts. First-round RT-PCR targeting the TCR CDR3 was performed with the HTBI primer set. Via MiXCR, TCRdb re-called the multiplex PCR reads, giving one row per CDR3 protein. The data hold about 560,000 distinct CDR3 sequences, with around 13% observed a single time. The germline CDR1 and CDR2 sequences are SGHDN and FVKESK. The ends lost 6 bases at V and 3 bases at J; junction bases unmatched: 8. The CDR3 runs 14 residues.

The sequencing sample was made of blood. The TCR originated in a middle-aged woman with Graves' hyperthyroidism. The V gene is TRBV14, the J gene TRBJ2-7; 7 nucleotides align to TRBD1. CDR3 sequence reads: CASSYLGGDYEQYF. DNA of the CDR3: TGTGCCAGCAGTTACTTAGGGGGCGACTACGAGCAGTACTTC.